This passage covers 7 T cell receptor beta chains from one sample sequenced in a study of T cell responses to AZD1222 COVID-19 vaccine. Sequencing was performed with immunoSEQ multiplex PCR; in TCRdb, only in-frame clones are kept and a portion is missing. The sample shows about 120,000 clones, around 90% of them seen only once. The source was peripheral blood, collected on day 0 of AZD1222 vaccination. Source of these receptors: an adult in good health.

The chain couples TRBV30 to TRBJ2-3; TRBD2 matches at 7 bases. V lost 6 bases and J lost 1; bases outside the gene matches: 13. CDR3 length: 16 amino acids. Germline CDR1 is GTSNPN and CDR2 is SVGIG (reference sequence). The DNA of the CDR3 is TGTGCCTGTGAGCCCGTTGGTCGGGGGGGCACAGATACGCAGTATTTT. It encodes CACEPVGRGGTDTQYF. Variable domain in full (rest from reference TRBV30 and TRBJ2-3): SQTIHQWPATLVQPVGSPLSLECTVEGTSNPNLYWYRQAAGRGLQLLFYSVGIGQISSEVPQNLSASRPQDRQFILSSKKLLLSDSGFYLCACEPVGRGGTDTQYFGPGTRLTVL.

This chain links TRBV3-1 (or the pseudogene TRBV3-2) with TRBJ1-5; no clear D. Trimming pared 2 bases from V and 3 bases from J, leaving 8 bases between. CDR1 and CDR2 (germline): LGHDT, YNNKEL (reference sequence). The CDR3 contains 14 residues. CDR3 coding DNA: TGTGCCAGCAGCCAAAAGGGATACAATCAGCCCCAGCATTTT. This gives the protein CASSQKGYNQPQHF.

The J gene is TRBJ1-2, the V gene TRBV9; D not resolved. There are 15 residues in the CDR3. V gave up 0 bases and J gave up 4 bases, with 13 bases separating them. The germline gives CDR1 SGDLS, CDR2 YYNGEE. CDR3 loop: CASSVEHRLGYGYTF. The DNA for the CDR3 is TGTGCCAGCAGCGTAGAACATCGGCTCGGCTATGGCTACACCTTC.

This chain uses TRBV30 with TRBJ2-7; 8 bases align to TRBD2. This CDR3 contains 12 residues. V trimming: 7 bases; J trimming: 4 bases; junction bases outside the gene matches: 6. Germline V gene lookup returns CDR1 GTSNPN and CDR2 SVGIG (reference sequence). The CDR3 nucleotides read TGTGCCTTGGGGAGCGGGGGTTACGAGCAGTACTTC. The encoded protein is CALGSGGYEQYF. The variable domain in full, with the rest retrieved from reference TRBV30 and TRBJ2-7, is SQTIHQWPATLVQPVGSPLSLECTVEGTSNPNLYWYRQAAGRGLQLLFYSVGIGQISSEVPQNLSASRPQDRQFILSSKKLLLSDSGFYLCALGSGGYEQYFGPGTRLTVT.

V is TRBV9 and J is TRBJ2-1; D remains unclear. Trimming cost V 1 base and J 10 bases, with 12 bases left between them. Germline CDR1 is SGDLS and CDR2 is YYNGEE. CDR3 length: 13 amino acids. This chain's CDR3 is CASSVFRLGEQFF. In DNA, the CDR3 is TGTGCCAGCAGCGTATTTCGACTGGGGGAGCAGTTCTTC.

J is TRBJ2-3 and V is TRBV2; unclear D gene. The CDR3 contains 13 residues. Germline loops: CDR1 SNHLY, CDR2 FYNNEI. Trimming took 6 bases from V and 6 from J, leaving 13 bases between them. The CDR3 nucleotides read TGTGCCAGCAGCGACCCCACGTCCGATACGCAGTATTTT. Translation: CASSDPTSDTQYF.

The rearrangement uses TRBV5-4 and TRBJ2-5; D not certain. Germline lookup yields CDR1 SGHNT and CDR2 YYREEE (reference sequence). V was cut by 4 bases and J by 5 bases, with 12 bases left in between. CDR3 size: 13 residues. The CDR3 protein is CASSLQVGETQYF. In nucleotides, the CDR3 is TGTGCCAGCAGCCTCCAAGTGGGGGAGACCCAGTACTTC.